This T cell receptor beta chain is from a study of blood T cell repertoires in COVID-19 (dated by TCRdb to the early 2020s). Broadly, across the study: Samples covering the acute and convalescent phases of COVID-19 were provided by collaborators in the United States, Italy and Spain. The material from the prospective study consisted of cDNA or gDNA derived from T cells, B-cell-depleted T cells, or PBMCs. Deeply sampled blood TCRbeta repertoires from subjects exposed to, actively infected with, or recovered from COVID-19 were included in the dataset. A freely available public database, intended as a resource for researchers studying the immune response to SARS-CoV-2, is where the repertoires were released. The samples were drawn from two sources: the first 160 participants of the ongoing ImmuneRACE study, and 1,254 subjects contributed by 6 global collaborators. A de-identified subject ID, COVID-19 status, age in years and sex were almost always included in the sample metadata. Where HLA class I and class II types were available, the types were taken from metadata supplied by the sample provider, not from assay-based typing. Study-wide findings and limitations: The quantity of clinical and demographic metadata differed by source and by participant and was supplied without curation.

Remarks on this clone: The antigen this receptor binds is unknown. The input lacks base qualities; no much larger clone sits a single base away.

The immunoSEQ Assay, a bias-controlled multiplex PCR, was used to amplify TCRbeta CDR3 regions from genomic DNA. Concerning the study's data processing: The number of nucleated cells in each sample was estimated by amplification of reference gene primers within the assay. To quantify the absolute abundance of each unique TCRbeta CDR3 rearrangement, sequence reads were collapsed and filtered. For each sample, productive Simpson clonality was calculated as the square root of Simpson's diversity index over productive rearrangements. The table was pulled from immuneACCESS by TCRdb, which kept in-frame rearrangements only. Such tables lose some clones; where checked, under half of the loss comes from unresolved V genes, and the rest has no known cause. V and J calls and clone size are as listed in that table; D and trimming were resolved from the DNA. The sample yields about 68,000 clones; more than 70% were counted once. 8.5% to 10% of the sample is held by the ten biggest clonotypes.

The collaborating institutions used their own protocols to collect whole blood in K2EDTA tubes. Collaborator samples were shipped for TCRbeta analysis as frozen whole blood, isolated PBMCs, or DNA extracted from either sample type. The sequenced sample consisted of peripheral blood. The sequence derives from a man aged 50-60 years with active COVID-19.

The DNA sequence is as follows: TGTGCCAGCACTGCGGTGGGACTAGCGAACACCGGGGAGCTGTTTTTT. Translated, this gives CASTAVGLANTGELFF. The rearrangement joined TRBV7-9 to TRBJ2-2; TRBD2 matches 8 bases in the middle. The cysteine opens and the phenylalanine closes a CDR3 of 16 amino acids. Of all the DNA, just the CDR3 is kept, 48 bases in frame from base 1. The CDR1 and CDR2 encoded by the germline V gene (reference sequence) are SEHNR and FQNEAQ. The junction shows trimming of 7 bases on V and 0 bases on J, and the gene matches do not reach 7 bases of it.